Below, 30 T cell receptor beta chains from the same sample are listed, as sequenced in a study of regulatory T cells in long-lasting Graves disease. Time point reported: newly diagnosed GD, antithyroid drugs for less than 3 months. Preparation of the TCR library used RNA extracted from PBMCs. Both iRepertoire HTBI primers and Arm-PCR of CDR3 regions were used to build the TCR beta libraries. TCRdb redid the calling of the multiplex PCR reads with MiXCR, one entry per CDR3 protein. This table has hundreds of thousands of distinct CDR3 sequences, 13% appearing once. These data are also associated with another study on T cells in Graves' hyperthyroidism and ophthalmopathy.

This sample comprised peripheral blood mononuclear cells (PBMCs), obtained at new diagnosis, from a patient treated with antithyroid drugs. These receptors were taken from a man younger than 40 with Graves disease.

This chain uses TRBV28 with TRBJ2-1; maybe TRBD1 (6 bases). The CDR3 extends over 13 amino acids. Germline V gives CDR1 MDHEN, CDR2 SYDVKM. Trimming took off 8 bases at V and 7 bases at J, with 15 bases between the two ends. CDR3 sequence: CASGMGARNEQFF. The CDR3 bases are TGTGCCAGCGGGATGGGGGCGAGAAATGAGCAGTTCTTC.

This clonotype was seen repeatedly, ten times or more. The V call is TRBV3-1, the J call TRBJ2-1; D unclear. CDR1 is LGHDT, CDR2 YNNKEL, per germline (reference sequence). CDR3 length equals 12 residues. Trimming shortened V by 6 bases and J by 8 bases, and 11 bases separated the two germline ends. The CDR3 is CASRSNLDEQFF. CDR3 bases: TGTGCCAGCAGATCCAATCTGGATGAGCAGTTCTTC.

The rearrangement uses TRBV12-3 or TRBV12-4 and TRBJ2-2, with TRBD2 as a possible D gene (6 bases). The CDR3 runs 14 residues. V lost 3 bases, J lost 7 bases, and 12 bases lay in between. CDR3 sequence: CASSFGGFDGELFF. The CDR3 DNA reads as TGTGCCAGCAGTTTTGGGGGGTTCGACGGGGAGCTGTTTTTT.

The chain couples TRBV7-9 to TRBJ2-1; D gene unclear. Germline V gene data show CDR1 as SEHNR and CDR2 as FQNEAQ (reference sequence). The CDR3 is 15 amino acids. V was clipped by 5 bases and J by 0 bases, with 11 bases between them. CDR3 DNA: TGTGCCAGCAGCCCCCCACCCAGCTCCTACAATGAGCAGTTCTTC. Translated: CASSPPPSSYNEQFF.

The chain employs TRBV28 and TRBJ2-6; 7 nucleotides agree with TRBD1. Germline V gene lookup returns CDR1 MDHEN and CDR2 SYDVKM. V lost 5 bases to trimming and J lost 4 bases; unmatched junction nucleotides: 11. This CDR3 is 17 amino acids long. The CDR3 here is CASSSLPTGVGANVLTF. DNA of the CDR3: TGTGCCAGCAGTAGTTTACCCACAGGGGTGGGGGCCAACGTCCTGACTTTC.

The sample holds many counts of this clonotype. The chain has TRBV20-1 and TRBJ1-1; D perhaps matches TRBD1 (5 bases). Germline CDR1 DFQATT, CDR2 SNEGSKA (reference sequence). V was pared by 6 bases and J by 1 base, with 9 bases between. The CDR3 is 12 amino acids. The CDR3 DNA reads as TGCAGTGCCGCGAGGGGGAACACTGAAGCTTTCTTT. This codes for CSAARGNTEAFF.

This clonotype appeared many times. The chain recombines TRBV27 with TRBJ1-1; TRBD1 is a possible D gene (6 bases). The CDR3 covers 13 residues. Germline V gene sequence: CDR1 MNHEY, CDR2 SMNVEV (reference sequence). Trimming left V 10 bases short and J 3 bases short, with 15 bases between. CDR3 DNA sequence: TGTGCCACACGAACAGGGAAAGACACTGAAGCTTTCTTT. Protein: CATRTGKDTEAFF.

This clonotype was counted only a few times. The rearrangement joins TRBV9 to TRBJ2-3; D ambiguous. CDR1 is SGDLS, CDR2 YYNGEE, per germline. V gave up 3 bases and J gave up 1 base, with 12 bases separating them. The CDR3 length is 15 residues. For the CDR3, the DNA is TGTGCCAGCAGCGACCGACCAAGGGGCACAGATACGCAGTATTTT. Translation gives CASSDRPRGTDTQYF.

Only a few counts were recorded for this clonotype. J is TRBJ1-3 and V is TRBV12-3 or TRBV12-4; the D gene is possibly TRBD1 (5 bases). This CDR3 has 14 residues. V lost 3 bases and J 4 bases, leaving 10 bases between the germline ends. CDR3 bases: TGTGCCAGCAGTTTGGGGGGAGGCGGAAACACCATATATTTT. Encoded protein: CASSLGGGGNTIYF.

As regards this clonotype: This sequence may be a read error, since a much larger clone differs from it by one base. The rearrangement links TRBV13 to TRBJ1-2; no definite D call. The CDR3 runs to 12 residues. Germline V gives CDR1 PRHDT, CDR2 FYEKMQ (reference sequence). The CDR3 here is CASRLDNYGYTF. CDR3 bases: TGTGCCAGCAGATTAGATAACTATGGCTACACCTTC.

This clonotype was observed at least ten times. V usage is TRBV12-3 or TRBV12-4 and J usage is TRBJ2-3; 12 bases are a match to TRBD2. Trimming removed 5 bases from V and 5 bases from J; junction bases left unmatched: 11. This CDR3 has 17 amino acids. The CDR3 DNA is TGTGCCAGCAGTGCTTCGACTAGCGGGAGTTTTCGAGATACGCAGTATTTT. Its translation is CASSASTSGSFRDTQYF.

This clonotype came up a few times. The genes are TRBV7-9 and TRBJ2-7; 14 nucleotides line up with TRBD2. Germline V lookup: CDR1 SEHNR, CDR2 FQNEAQ (reference sequence). This CDR3 comprises 15 residues. J was trimmed by 6 bases and V by 5 bases; bases with no gene match: 6. The CDR3 DNA reads as TGTGCCAGCAGCCAGACGACTAGCGGGAGGGGCGAGCAGTACTTC. Protein product: CASSQTTSGRGEQYF.

CDR3 sequence reads: CASSPGYGRQNEQYF. DNA for the CDR3: TGTGCCAGCAGCCCCGGCTATGGGCGACAGAACGAGCAGTACTTC. This chain joins TRBV2 and TRBJ2-7; the D gene is possibly TRBD1 (5 bases). CDR1 is SNHLY, CDR2 FYNNEI, per germline. Trimming took 6 bases from V and 5 from J, leaving 20 bases between them. This CDR3 contains 15 residues.

The rearrangement uses TRBV19 and TRBJ1-6; no clear D. Per germline, CDR1 LNHDA and CDR2 SQIVND (reference sequence). Trimming stripped 0 bases from V and 11 bases from J, with 14 bases between. This CDR3 comprises 15 residues. The CDR3 bases are TGTGCCAGTAGTATAGATAAGGCCGAAGCGACACCCCTCCACTTT. This encodes CASSIDKAEATPLHF.

The chain is built from TRBV12-3 or TRBV12-4 and TRBJ2-5; TRBD2 matches at 8 bases. This CDR3 is built from 14 residues. The junction had 9 bases not matched to a gene; V was cut back by 7 bases and J by 5 bases. This CDR3 is CASTPERGGETQYF. The CDR3 bases are TGTGCCAGCACCCCAGAACGGGGGGGGGAGACCCAGTACTTC.

This clonotype was observed many times. The junction differs from germline at one of its ends, possibly a read error. This chain uses TRBV27 with TRBJ2-1; tentative D call: TRBD2 (5 bases). The CDR3 consists of 13 residues. Germline V gene sequence: CDR1 MNHEY, CDR2 SMNVEV (reference sequence). CDR3 protein: CASSFLNGKRPVF. DNA of the CDR3: TGTGCCAGCAGTTTCCTCAACGGGAAGCGCCCGGTCTTC.

This clonotype was counted at least ten times. V usage is TRBV2 and J usage is TRBJ1-1; unclear D gene. The germline CDR1 and CDR2 sequences are SNHLY and FYNNEI. V was shortened by 8 bases and J by 7 bases, with 11 bases between the two germline ends. The CDR3 runs to 11 residues. CDR3 in DNA: TGTGCCAGCCAGGTGGCGGTTGAAGCTTTCTTT. As protein: CASQVAVEAFF.

Many counts were recorded for this clonotype. The limits of the CDR3 on the DNA are not certain, so only TCRdb's listed CDR3 is given. V gene TRBV27 combines with J gene TRBJ2-7; the DNA was not used to check the table's D call, TRBD1. The germline V gene encodes CDR1 MNHEY and CDR2 SMNVEV (reference sequence). The CDR3 adds up to 19 amino acids, both ends counted. The chain's CDR3 is CASITSLRAVLRAGHRMTF.

This clonotype was detected only a few times. The chain links TRBV7-2 to TRBJ2-5; 7 bases line up with TRBD2. There are 16 residues in the CDR3. The V segment lost 5 bases and the J segment 0 bases; nucleotides outside the gene matches: 9. CDR1 and CDR2 from the germline V gene are SGHTA and FQGNSA. CDR3 nucleotides: TGTGCCAGCAGCCCGAGGAGCGGGGTATACCAAGAGACCCAGTACTTC. This sequence encodes CASSPRSGVYQETQYF.

This clonotype was observed many times. This chain joins TRBV2 and TRBJ1-3; TRBD1 is a possible D gene (6 bases). CDR3 length: 15 residues. Germline CDR1 SNHLY, CDR2 FYNNEI. V lost 7 bases to trimming and J lost 1 base, with 14 bases between them. The CDR3 sequence is CASTSWTESGNTIYF. CDR3 sequence (DNA): TGTGCCAGCACGTCCTGGACAGAATCTGGAAACACCATATATTTT.

A few counts support this clonotype. The chain recombines TRBV19 with TRBJ2-7, with a tentative D call TRBD1 (6 bases). This CDR3 has 16 residues. Germline CDR1 LNHDA, CDR2 SQIVND (reference sequence). V was pared by 4 bases and J by 6 bases, with 22 bases between. This chain's CDR3 is CASSTLFGRGTSEQYF. In nucleotides, the CDR3 is TGTGCCAGTAGTACCCTGTTTGGCAGGGGCACCTCCGAGCAGTACTTC.

This clonotype was counted many times. The rearrangement uses TRBV6-1 and TRBJ1-1, with D uncertain. The CDR3 totals 14 residues. The V end lost 6 bases, the J end lost 0 bases, and 11 bases lay between the germline ends. Germline CDR1 and CDR2: MNHNS and SASEGT. CDR3 DNA: TGTGCCAGCAGAGGTGGAGGGATGAACACTGAAGCTTTCTTT. It translates to CASRGGGMNTEAFF.

This clonotype came up a few times. With a much larger clone just one base away, this may be a read error. Since the CDR3 does not end with the conserved phenylalanine or tryptophan, this likely comes from a read error. The chain is built from TRBV11-1 and TRBJ2-1; possible D gene TRBD2, 6 bases. The CDR3 totals 14 residues. Germline V gives CDR1 SGHAT, CDR2 FQDESV (reference sequence). V was clipped by 3 bases and J by 5 bases, with 11 bases between them. The CDR3 reads CASSFSRGNNEQFL. CDR3 nucleotides: TGTGCCAGCAGCTTCAGCCGGGGGAACAATGAGCAGTTCCTC.

This clonotype was seen at least ten times. This sequence joins TRBV15 and TRBJ1-6; 7 nucleotides align to TRBD1. The CDR3 covers 14 residues. Germline CDR1 reads LNHNV; CDR2 reads YYDKDF (reference sequence). With V trimmed by 3 bases and J by 10 bases, 6 bases remained unmatched. CDR3 DNA sequence: TGTGCCACCAGCAGCGGACAGGTTCGATCACCCCTCCACTTT. Protein product: CATSSGQVRSPLHF.

Comments on this clonotype: This CDR3 fails to terminate in the conserved phenylalanine or tryptophan, so it likely reflects a read error. This chain connects TRBV5-1 to TRBJ2-7; 8 nucleotides agree with TRBD1. This CDR3 has 14 residues. V dropped 2 bases and J dropped 6; count of bases not matched to a gene: 7. The germline CDR1 and CDR2 sequences are SGHRS and YFSETQ. CDR3 sequence reads: CASSFRFRGREQYS. DNA of the CDR3: TGCGCCAGCAGCTTCCGGTTCAGGGGGCGCGAGCAGTACTCC.

The V gene is TRBV15, the J gene TRBJ2-1; 11 bases agree with TRBD2. This CDR3 comprises 14 residues. Germline V gives CDR1 LNHNV, CDR2 YYDKDF (reference sequence). Unmatched junction bases numbered 0, after V lost 3 bases and J lost 5 bases. CDR3 bases: TGTGCCACCAGCAGGGGACTAGCGGACAATGAGCAGTTCTTC. Translated, it gives CATSRGLADNEQFF.

The chain combines TRBV19 with TRBJ2-7; no clear D. Germline V gene sequence: CDR1 LNHDA, CDR2 SQIVND (reference sequence). The V and J ends lost 3 bases and 5 bases respectively, with 17 bases between them. This CDR3 is 15 amino acids long. CDR3 sequence (DNA): TGTGCCAGTAGTATCGGCCAGGTGCTGGGCGACGAGCAGTACTTC. It yields the protein CASSIGQVLGDEQYF.

This clonotype was counted a few times. A read error is possible here, since a much larger clone lies one base away. CDR3 DNA: TGTGCCAGCAGTTTTAGCGTTACTCAGGGATCGCCCGATCAGCCCCAGCATTTT. Amino acids: CASSFSVTQGSPDQPQHF. The rearrangement uses TRBV28 and TRBJ1-5; TRBD1 is a possible D gene (5 bases). Between the trimmed V and J ends, which lost 3 bases and 5 bases, there was a span of 23 bases. CDR1 MDHEN and CDR2 SYDVKM come from the germline V gene. CDR3 length equals 18 residues. The full variable domain, rest sourced from reference TRBV28 and TRBJ1-5, is DVKVTQSSRYLVKRTGEKVFLECVQDMDHENMFWYRQDPGLGLRLIYFSYDVKMKEKGDIPEGYSVSREKKERFSLILESASTNQTSMYLCASSFSVTQGSPDQPQHFGDGTRLSIL.

This clonotype was counted many times. V and J are TRBV6-9 and TRBJ2-3, with 7 bases fitting TRBD2. Trimming removed 3 bases from V and 4 bases from J; junction bases left unmatched: 7. This CDR3 spans 15 amino acids. Germline CDR1 and CDR2: MNHGY and SVAAGI. CDR3 sequence: CASSYEGLAADTQYF. In DNA, the CDR3 is TGTGCCAGCAGTTACGAGGGGCTAGCGGCAGATACGCAGTATTTT.

Written as DNA, the CDR3 is TGCGCCAGCAGCTTCGGTGTTTCCTGGCCAAGCTCTGGGGCCAACGTCCTGACTTTC. Translating it yields CASSFGVSWPSSGANVLTF. This chain connects TRBV5-1 to TRBJ2-6; the D is unclear. Trimming cost V 2 bases and J 0 bases, with 18 bases left between them. The CDR3 covers 19 residues. CDR1 SGHRS and CDR2 YFSETQ come from the germline V gene.